The present TCR beta chain was sequenced within a study of cytomegalovirus exposure and HLA in healthy donors (dated by TCRdb to between 2016 and 2019). With respect to the entire study: An earlier analysis of approximately 600 of the donors reported 276 Gb of sequence data and 100 million to 130 million unique TCR beta sequences from 150 million to 200 million T cells. An early release that covered more than 550 HLA-typed donors contained 300 to 350 gigabases of sequencing data and tens of millions of unique TCR sequences. Of the 398 genotyped donors, approximately 83% fell in the genetic ancestry cluster associated with self-reported Caucasian donors. The aim of the study was to test whether cataloging public T cell receptors could identify signatures of past pathogen exposure. The T cell repertoires of some 700 subjects were profiled by immunosequencing and related to cytomegalovirus serostatus. In addition to the first cohort of several hundred subjects, a separate validation cohort of some 120 different subjects was used. High-throughput TCR immunosequencing, statistical association of individual TCRs with disease status, and machine learning were combined to predict cytomegalovirus infection status. A later analysis re-examined previously published TCR beta repertoires from more than 600 donors and added high-resolution HLA genotyping to investigate patterns of TCR occurrence. In the later analysis, no new phenotypic data were used to find candidate immune exposures; instead, reliance was placed on TCR beta sequences and their occurrence across donors. To decide whether each TCR beta V gene segment behaved as functional or pseudogenic, an earlier analysis of some 580 of the donors relied on high-throughput TCR beta sequencing. Donor age, sex, ethnicity and CMV serostatus were compiled alongside the repertoire data. Genome-wide SNP genotypes for about three fifths of the roughly 670 donors were used in a later genetic analysis, which treated that subset as a discovery cohort. All discovery cohort repertoires had been generated using a single sequencing platform. HLA typing included class I and class II loci at four-digit resolution. Typing coverage differed by locus: A, B, C, DRB1 and DQB1 were typed in about 620-630 donors, DQA1 in about 560, DPA1 in 600 to 610, and DPB1 in 472. About five DR-DQ haplotypes were handled as single units for association and clustering because linkage in the cohort was strong. Among about 360 genotyped donors of the cohort, an average of approximately 240,000 unique TCR beta nucleotide sequences were sequenced per donor, around 18% of them non-productive.

Library preparation used the immunoSEQ multiplex PCR assay. The multiplex PCR relied on a mix of 60 forward primers for TCR Vbeta segments and 13 reverse primers for TCR Jbeta segments. Amplification of the CDR3 region of rearranged TCR beta genes was performed with a multiplex PCR assay on genomic DNA. Amplified TCR beta libraries were sequenced as 87-base-pair reads on the Illumina HiSeq System. On the study's bioinformatics: A later analysis counted tens of millions of unique TCR beta chains across the 550 to 800 repertoires, and 9 million to 14 million of these chains were shared by at least two donors. Raw reads were error-corrected and collapsed into unique sequences with a nearest-neighbor algorithm that merged closely related sequences to remove PCR and sequencing errors. CDR3 sequences were aligned to IMGT reference sequences to assign V, D and J gene segments. For a sequence to be retained, a match of at least six nucleotides to both a V gene segment and a J gene segment was required. A rearrangement counted as productive if the CDR3 had no stop codons and remained in frame with V and J, and every other rearrangement counted as non-productive. CDR3 was defined according to IMGT convention as the region running from the second conserved V-encoded cysteine to the conserved J-encoded phenylalanine. The earlier analysis of about 640 of the donors excluded any sequence lacking an unambiguous match to a single V gene segment. An earlier analysis of 500 to 600 of the donors classified V segments as functional when productive rearrangements were above 56.7% and as segregating when the standard deviation between donors was above 5%. A statistical classification framework was developed to diagnose cytomegalovirus status using the catalog of TCR beta chain sequences. In a later analysis, TCR nucleotide sequences were compared against IMGT/GENE-DB human TR gene sequences so that V and J genes could be assigned. Using the TCRdist pipeline, a later analysis assigned CDR3 sequences along with most-parsimonious VDJ recombination scenarios. In a later analysis, each TCR beta chain was defined by its CDR3 amino acid sequence together with its V-gene family, and reads without a unique V-gene family were excluded. In a later analysis, around 600 highly shared, low-generation-probability nucleotide sequences were removed to address suspected cross-contamination and a sequencing artifact. In a later analysis, a clonal expansion index was calculated for each public chain from normalized within-repertoire ranks of inferred template counts. In a later analysis, generation probabilities were computed with a VDJ recombination model fitted to out-of-frame rearrangements, and the resulting probabilities were checked against IGoR. A later analysis scored TCR-TCR, TCR-HLA and TCR-CMV co-occurrence with hypergeometric tests, applying a repertoire-size bias correction to TCR pairs. False discovery rates were estimated in a later analysis by permuting HLA or CMV assignments 20 times. In a later analysis, co-occurring TCRs were grouped with DBSCAN, and TCRdist sequence similarity was added when clustering was performed within HLA-allele-positive subsets. Repertoires with fewer than 30,000 or more than 120,000 public chains were left out of co-occurrence clustering, as were a handful of repertoires with anomalous nucleotide sharing. Imported from immuneACCESS, the table was reduced by TCRdb to in-frame sequences with V and J called. These copies leave out some clones; in studies compared against another copy, an unresolved V gene accounts for under half, and the cause of the remainder is not known. The DNA gave D and trimming, while V, J and clone size come from that table. The sample table holds more than 75,000 clones, of which 85% to 90% were seen once. The leading ten clones occupy 2.3% of the sample.

V drops 1 base and J drops 6 bases, leaving 17 bases in between. CDR1 and CDR2 are read off the germline V gene as SGHTA and FQGNSA. Spanning cysteine to phenylalanine, the CDR3 consists of 16 amino acids. Only the CDR3 part of the read is kept: 48 bases, read in frame from the first base. As regards this clone: This clone's antigen is unknown. Base-call qualities are not available, and no considerably larger clone is one nucleotide away.

The study at large found these results: Because the 87-base-pair reads could not distinguish some IMGT-functional V segments, including TRBV6-2 and TRBV6-3, those segments were excluded. The presence/absence analyses assumed that sequencing depth was roughly uniform across donors, and that assumption may not be true. A group of highly shared sequence variants was considered likely to be a technical artifact of the sequencing pipeline. A later analysis reported that several top co-occurrence clusters appeared linked to parvovirus B19, influenza, CMV and Epstein-Barr virus. In a later analysis, most CMV-associated TCR beta chains were found to appear HLA-restricted, with HLA associations seemingly driven largely by CMV exposure. A later genetic analysis associated a missense DCLRE1C variant with V-gene and J-gene trimming of TCR beta chains, and an independent cohort replicated the association. Because counts were too low, 15 to 20 rarely observed V segments, including chromosome 9 orphons, were left out of the earlier analysis of about 500 of the donors. Across donors, most TCR sequences were observed very rarely, whereas some public TCRs were present in many individuals. In an earlier analysis of several hundred of the donors, most TCR beta V segments were observed in productive rearrangements about 87% or about 30% of the time, broadly matching IMGT annotations. Assigning TCR associations to individual alleles was difficult when HLA alleles, especially DR and DQ, strongly co-occurred. Correlated functional status among segregating V segments might be attributable to linkage disequilibrium, but an unknown experimental factor could not be ruled out. Only TCR beta chains were sequenced in this cohort, and the absence of alpha or paired-chain data limited detectable features. A further reported finding was that TCR beta sequences accurately predicted the HLA-A and HLA-B alleles for most subjects in the first cohort. A few of the identified cytomegalovirus-associated TCR beta chains were confirmed in vitro to be specific for cytomegalovirus antigens. For the cohort, immune exposure information was limited to CMV serostatus. According to a later genetic analysis, donors in an Asian-associated ancestry cluster had fewer N-insertions in productive TCRs than the roughly 660-donor mean. It was suggested by the authors that the approach could potentially be generalized to other disease states and immunological phenotypes. The study listed approximately 150 TCR beta chains as associated with cytomegalovirus. Specific HLA alleles were associated with 16,951 TCR beta sequences at a false discovery rate of 0.05 in a later analysis. Because HLA typing was missing for some donors at each locus, association tests included only the typed subset. A later analysis found that TCR association rates varied across HLA loci, with DRB1 alleles showing the most associated TCRs and HLA-C alleles the fewest. In a later analysis, HLA-associated TCR beta chains showed more clonal expansion and lower generation probabilities than non-associated chains that were equally common. In both the original and validation cohorts, the classifier was reported to diagnose cytomegalovirus status with high specificity and sensitivity.

In total, 666 healthy bone marrow donors made up the cohort. At the time of sampling, all cohort members were nominally healthy, though unrecorded immune exposures were likely present. The donor was CMV seronegative and was included in the group of several hundred seronegative cohort members. A peripheral blood sample was collected from each donor, and TCR beta sequencing was performed on peripheral blood mononuclear cells. Genomic DNA extraction from the blood cell samples was performed with the Qiagen DNeasy Blood Extraction Kit. The V and J genes are TRBV7-2 and TRBJ2-3; the D gene is possibly TRBD1, with 5 bases matching. This clonotype originated in a man between 18 and 35 years old in good health and CMV-seronegative. Sequencing was performed on PBMCs. The CDR3 reads as follows: CASSLGGSTTPDTQYF. The DNA reads TGTGCCAGCAGCTTAGGGGGCAGTACAACCCCGGATACGCAGTATTTT.